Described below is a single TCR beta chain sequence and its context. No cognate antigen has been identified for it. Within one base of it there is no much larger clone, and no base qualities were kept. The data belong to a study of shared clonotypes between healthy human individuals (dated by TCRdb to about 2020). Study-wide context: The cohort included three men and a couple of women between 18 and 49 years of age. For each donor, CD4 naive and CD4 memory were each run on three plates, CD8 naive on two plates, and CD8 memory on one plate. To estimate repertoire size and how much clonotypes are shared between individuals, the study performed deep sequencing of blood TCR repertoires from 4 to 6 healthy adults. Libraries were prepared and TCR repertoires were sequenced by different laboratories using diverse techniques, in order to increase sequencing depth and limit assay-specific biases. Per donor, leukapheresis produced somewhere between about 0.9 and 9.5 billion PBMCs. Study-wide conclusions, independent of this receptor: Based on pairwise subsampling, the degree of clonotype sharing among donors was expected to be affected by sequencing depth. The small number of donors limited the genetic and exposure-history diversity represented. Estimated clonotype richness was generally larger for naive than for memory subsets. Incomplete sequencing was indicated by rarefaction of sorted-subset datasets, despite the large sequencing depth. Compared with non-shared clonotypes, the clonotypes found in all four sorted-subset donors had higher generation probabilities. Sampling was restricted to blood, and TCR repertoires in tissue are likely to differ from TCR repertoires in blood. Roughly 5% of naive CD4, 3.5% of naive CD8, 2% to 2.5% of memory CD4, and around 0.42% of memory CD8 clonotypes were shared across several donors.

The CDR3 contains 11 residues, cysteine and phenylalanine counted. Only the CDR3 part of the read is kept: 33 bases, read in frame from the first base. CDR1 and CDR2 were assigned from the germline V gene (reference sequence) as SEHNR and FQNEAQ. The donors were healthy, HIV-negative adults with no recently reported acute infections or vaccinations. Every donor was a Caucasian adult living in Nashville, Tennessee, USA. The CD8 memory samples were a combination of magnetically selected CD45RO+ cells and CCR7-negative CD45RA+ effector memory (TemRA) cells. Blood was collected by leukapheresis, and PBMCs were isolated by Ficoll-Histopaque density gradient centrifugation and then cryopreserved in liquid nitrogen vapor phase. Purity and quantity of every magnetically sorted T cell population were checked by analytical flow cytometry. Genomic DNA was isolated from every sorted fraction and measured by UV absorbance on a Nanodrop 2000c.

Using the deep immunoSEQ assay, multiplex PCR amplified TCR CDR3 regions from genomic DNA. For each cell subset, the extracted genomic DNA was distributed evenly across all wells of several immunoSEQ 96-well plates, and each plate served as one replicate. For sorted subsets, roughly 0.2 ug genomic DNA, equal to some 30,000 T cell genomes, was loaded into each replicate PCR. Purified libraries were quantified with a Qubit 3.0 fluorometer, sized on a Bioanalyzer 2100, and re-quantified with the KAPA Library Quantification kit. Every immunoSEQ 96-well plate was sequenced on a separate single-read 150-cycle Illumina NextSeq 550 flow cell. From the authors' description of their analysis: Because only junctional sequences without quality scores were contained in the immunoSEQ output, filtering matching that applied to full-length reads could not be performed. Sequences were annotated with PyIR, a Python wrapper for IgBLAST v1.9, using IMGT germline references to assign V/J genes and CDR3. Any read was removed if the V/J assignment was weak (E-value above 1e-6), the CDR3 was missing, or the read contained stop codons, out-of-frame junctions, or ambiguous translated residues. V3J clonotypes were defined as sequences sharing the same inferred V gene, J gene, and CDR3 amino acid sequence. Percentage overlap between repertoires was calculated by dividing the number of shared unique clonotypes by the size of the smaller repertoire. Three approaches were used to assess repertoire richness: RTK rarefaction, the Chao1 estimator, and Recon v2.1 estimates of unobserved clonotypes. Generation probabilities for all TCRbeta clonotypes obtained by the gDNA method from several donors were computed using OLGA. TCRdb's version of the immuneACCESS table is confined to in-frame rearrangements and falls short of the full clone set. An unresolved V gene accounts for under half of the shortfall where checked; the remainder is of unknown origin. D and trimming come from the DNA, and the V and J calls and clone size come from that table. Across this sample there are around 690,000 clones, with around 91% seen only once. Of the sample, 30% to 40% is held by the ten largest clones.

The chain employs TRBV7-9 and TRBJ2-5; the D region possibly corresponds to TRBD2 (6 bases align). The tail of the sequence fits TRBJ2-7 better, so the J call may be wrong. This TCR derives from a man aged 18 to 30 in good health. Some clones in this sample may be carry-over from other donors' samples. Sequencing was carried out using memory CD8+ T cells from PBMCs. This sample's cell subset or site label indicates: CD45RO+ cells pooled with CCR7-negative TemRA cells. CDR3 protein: CATGPAGEQYF. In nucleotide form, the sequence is TGTGCCACAGGGCCAGCGGGCGAGCAGTACTTC.